This T cell receptor (beta chain) is drawn from a study of T cells after yellow fever vaccination. Study observations and caveats: Contamination by abundant bulk-population clonotypes could be present in FACS-sorted repertoires. It was a weaker secondary response, yet one that peaked faster, at day 5 versus 15. Some clonotypes were seen in both the CD4 and the CD8 compartments. These made up a small share and likely arose from convergent recombination.

For TCR, cDNA came from 5'RACE template switching, which added a universal primer site and UMIs. TCRdb itself ran the 5' RACE reads through MiXCR, one entry per CDR3 protein. This table holds 300,000 to 400,000 distinct CDR3 sequences, 12% found once. This clonotype has more than one count but fewer than ten. What it recognizes is unknown. The CDR3 has 16 amino acids. The V end was cut by 0 bases, the J end by 4 bases, with 16 bases between. Germline assignment: CDR1 SGDLS and CDR2 YYNGEE. The genes are TRBV9 and TRBJ2-5; weak D call: TRBD1 (6 bases). This specimen was CD4+ T cells sorted from PBMCs, taken 15 days after the yellow fever booster vaccination. This clonotype was sampled from a man between 18 and 29 years old who received the YFV17D yellow fever vaccine. The CDR3 bases are TGTGCCAGCAGCGTAGGTGCAGGGGCGGTAAGAGAGACCCAGTACTTC. This translates into CASSVGAGAVRETQYF.